This TCR beta chain was obtained from a study of cytomegalovirus exposure and HLA in healthy donors. Study at large: Earlier sequencing of 150 million to 200 million T cells yielded roughly 100 million unique TCR beta sequences. Study-wide findings and caveats: In a later analysis, CMV-associated beta chains were mostly HLA-associated, it appeared. The presence/absence work took it that sequencing depth was about the same across donors.

The study ran its PCR with 60 Vbeta and 13 Jbeta primers. Assay: immunoSEQ multiplex PCR; the TCRdb copy retains only in-frame clones and omits some. The sample carries some 200,000 clones, about 70% recorded once. With 7 bases clipped from V and 2 bases from J, the junction kept 9 bases outside the gene matches. CDR3 length: 15 amino acids. CDR1 is MNHEY and CDR2 is SVGAGI in the germline V gene. Concerning this clone itself: Its antigen is currently unknown.

Sequenced input: PBMCs. The sequence was collected from a woman between 25 and 40 years old in good health and CMV-seronegative. The chain employs TRBV6-5 and TRBJ1-1; 8 bases align to TRBD1. The CDR3 DNA reads as TGTGCCAGCAAGGAGACAGGGGCGCTTAACACTGAAGCTTTCTTT. It codes for CASKETGALNTEAFF.